These 13 T cell receptor beta chains came from one sample sequenced in a study of T cells after yellow fever vaccination. TCRdb re-analysed the 5' RACE reads in MiXCR, keeping a single row per CDR3 protein. This table has 610,000 or so distinct CDR3 sequences, 9% to 15% appearing once. The sequencing here drew on PBMCs, taken on the day of the yellow fever booster vaccination. All receptors come from a young man who received the YFV17D yellow fever vaccine.

V is TRBV5-1 and J is TRBJ2-6; D perhaps matches TRBD1 (6 bases). V was clipped by 4 bases and J by 4 bases, with 18 bases between them. Germline V gene sequence: CDR1 SGHRS, CDR2 YFSETQ. This CDR3 has 17 amino acids. DNA for the CDR3: TGCGCCAGCAGCATCGCCGGGACACACCTGGGGGCCAACGTCCTGACTTTC. Translating it yields CASSIAGTHLGANVLTF.

This clonotype was seen repeatedly, ten times or more. The J gene is TRBJ2-1, the V gene TRBV7-2; weak D call: TRBD2 (5 bases). Germline-derived CDR1 and CDR2 are SGHTA and FQGNSA. V shed 5 bases and J shed 0 bases, with 11 bases lying between them. The CDR3 is 15 residues long. The CDR3 DNA reads as TGTGCCAGCAGCACCGGACTGGGCTCCTACAATGAGCAGTTCTTC. It translates to CASSTGLGSYNEQFF.

This clonotype was detected only a few times. The chain employs TRBV20-1 and TRBJ1-1; 8 bases line up with TRBD1. From germline, CDR1 is DFQATT and CDR2 SNEGSKA (reference sequence). The CDR3 length is 12 residues. The CDR3 loop is CNPGTGNTEAFF. CDR3 DNA: TGCAACCCAGGGACAGGGAACACTGAAGCTTTCTTT.

V usage is TRBV4-3 and J usage is TRBJ2-3; 8 positions match TRBD2. Trimming removed 1 base from V and 4 bases from J; junction bases left unmatched: 7. The CDR3 loop spans 16 amino acids. CDR1 is LGHNA, CDR2 YSLEER, per germline. CDR3 loop: CASSQAVSGVPDTQYF. The CDR3 coding sequence is TGCGCCAGCAGCCAAGCGGTTAGCGGGGTCCCAGATACGCAGTATTTT.

This clonotype occurred many times. The V gene is TRBV10-1, the J gene TRBJ2-3; the D call may be TRBD1 or TRBD2 (5 bases each). The V end was cut by 4 bases, the J end by 6 bases, with 8 bases between. Germline assignment: CDR1 WNHNN and CDR2 SYGVQD (reference sequence). This CDR3 has 12 amino acids. This CDR3 reads CASSGGSDTQYF. The CDR3 region has the DNA TGCGCCAGCAGTGGGGGGAGTGATACGCAGTATTTT.

The CDR3 loop is CATPPGSGRFRLNNEQFF. The CDR3 bases are TGTGCCACCCCACCGGGTAGCGGGAGGTTCCGACTAAACAATGAGCAGTTCTTC. V gene TRBV24-1 combines with J gene TRBJ2-1; 10 bases align to TRBD2. Germline-derived CDR1 and CDR2 are KGHDR and SFDVKD. V was clipped by 9 bases and J by 5 bases; unmatched bases: 18. CDR3 size: 18 residues.

This clonotype appeared a few times. The chain uses TRBV11-2 and TRBJ2-3; 11 nucleotides agree with TRBD2. Germline V gene data show CDR1 as SGHAT and CDR2 as FQNNGV. This CDR3 contains 16 residues. J was trimmed by 6 bases and V by 5 bases; bases with no gene match: 10. CDR3 region: CASSTGLAALLDTQYF. The CDR3 DNA sequence: TGTGCCAGCAGCACGGGACTAGCGGCTTTATTGGATACGCAGTATTTT.

V gene TRBV7-2 combines with J gene TRBJ2-7; unclear D gene. This CDR3 is 15 amino acids long. Germline lookup yields CDR1 SGHTA and CDR2 FQGNSA. Trimming took 2 bases from V and 3 from J, leaving 14 bases between them. The CDR3 DNA reads TGTGCCAGCAGCTTACTGGGCCCCCAAATCTACGAGCAGTACTTC. This translates into CASSLLGPQIYEQYF.

There are a few counts of this clonotype. Compared with germline, one end of the junction differs, possibly owing to a read error. CDR3 protein: CASSELGAPNEQLF. DNA of the CDR3: TGTGCCAGCAGTGAATTAGGAGCGCCTAATGAGCAGCTCTTC. The chain is built from TRBV25-1 and TRBJ2-1; D unresolved. From germline, CDR1 is MGHDK and CDR2 SYGVNS. The CDR3 runs to 14 residues.

The J gene is TRBJ1-1, the V gene TRBV5-5; D not resolved. The CDR3 totals 14 residues. Trimming shortened V by 3 bases and J by 8 bases, and 17 bases separated the two germline ends. Germline CDR1 SGHKS, CDR2 YYEKEE (reference sequence). CDR3 nucleotides: TGTGCCAGCAGCTATCGAACCGGGCCAGACGAAGCTTTCTTT. Translation gives CASSYRTGPDEAFF.

The chain uses TRBV5-6 and TRBJ2-6; D is uncertain. Germline loops: CDR1 SGHDT, CDR2 YYEEEE. There are 13 residues in the CDR3. The ends were cut back, 7 bases at V and 0 bases at J, with 5 bases in the middle. The CDR3 coding sequence is TGTGCCAGCTACCGCTCTGGGGCCAACGTCCTGACTTTC. Translating it yields CASYRSGANVLTF.

The sample holds a few counts of this clonotype. J is TRBJ2-7 and V is TRBV2; 7 bases match TRBD1. With V trimmed by 7 bases and J by 3 bases, 6 bases remained unmatched. The CDR3 contains 13 residues. Germline loops: CDR1 SNHLY, CDR2 FYNNEI. The CDR3 nucleotides read TGTGCCAGCACTTGGCAGGGGGTCTACGAGCAGTACTTC. This encodes CASTWQGVYEQYF.

The chain is built from TRBV29-1 and TRBJ1-3, with TRBD1 as a possible D gene (5 bases). The CDR3 covers 16 residues. Germline V gene sequence: CDR1 SQVTM, CDR2 ANQGSEA. The V end was cut by 4 bases, the J end by 0 bases, with 16 bases between. The CDR3 nucleotides read TGCAGCGTTGCCACCGACTGGAGGGGCTCTGGAAACACCATATATTTT. Amino acid sequence: CSVATDWRGSGNTIYF.